One sample yielded the 7 T cell receptor beta chains listed below, sequenced in a study of shared clonotypes between healthy human individuals. Some clones are missing from TCRdb's copy, which holds only in-frame ones; the method was immunoSEQ multiplex PCR. Among roughly 1,500,000 clones listed, 98% were seen once. Material: naive CD4+ T cells sorted from blood. Subset in this sample: CD45RA+ positively selected. The receptors originated from a man aged 25 to 45 in good health.

The chain recombines TRBV18 with TRBJ2-7; D is uncertain. Trimming stripped 0 bases from V and 3 bases from J, with 12 bases between. Germline loops: CDR1 KGHSH, CDR2 LQKENI. The CDR3 contains 15 residues. The CDR3 DNA is TGTGCCAGCTCACCACCGACAAAGCTCGGCTACGAGCAGTACTTC. Amino acid sequence: CASSPPTKLGYEQYF.

The rearrangement joins TRBV14 to TRBJ1-2, with D possibly being TRBD1 (5 bases). Trimming took 1 base from V and 2 from J, leaving 11 bases between them. The germline V gene encodes CDR1 SGHDN and CDR2 FVKESK. The CDR3 is 15 amino acids. CDR3 coding DNA: TGTGCCAGCAGCCAAGGTGGGGCCCCAAACTATGGCTACACCTTC. Translated: CASSQGGAPNYGYTF.

Concerning this clone itself: This sample includes further DNA sequences coding for the same CDR3. This chain uses TRBV20-1 with TRBJ2-7; 9 bases agree with TRBD1. Germline loops: CDR1 DFQATT, CDR2 SNEGSKA (reference sequence). The CDR3 consists of 11 residues. V lost 6 bases, J lost 4 bases, and 1 base stayed unmatched. CDR3 nucleotide sequence: TGCAGTGCGGACAGGGGTTACGAGCAGTACTTC. Translated, it gives CSADRGYEQYF.

The rearrangement uses TRBV9 and TRBJ2-2; TRBD2 is a possible D gene (6 bases). The CDR3 runs 15 residues. Germline-derived CDR1 and CDR2 are SGDLS and YYNGEE. Trimming left V 0 bases short and J 5 bases short, with 11 bases between. For the CDR3, the DNA is TGTGCCAGCAGCGTAGACGGGAGTAGGACCGGGGAGCTGTTTTTT. As protein: CASSVDGSRTGELFF.

This clone came up once. The chain joins TRBV9 to TRBJ2-5; 9 bases are a match to TRBD2. V was clipped by 4 bases and J by 1 base; unmatched bases: 8. The CDR3 has 16 residues. The germline gives CDR1 SGDLS, CDR2 YYNGEE. The CDR3 sequence: CASSPPQTSGQETQYF. The CDR3 region has the DNA TGTGCCAGCAGCCCACCCCAGACTAGCGGCCAAGAGACCCAGTACTTC.

The chain joins TRBV28 to TRBJ1-4, with 8 nucleotides matching TRBD1. With 5 bases clipped from V and 8 bases from J, the junction kept 4 bases outside the gene matches. Germline-derived CDR1 and CDR2 are MDHEN and SYDVKM. The CDR3 is 13 amino acids. CDR3 DNA: TGTGCCAGCAGTGACCGGACAGGGGAAAAACTGTTTTTT. Its protein is CASSDRTGEKLFF.

This rearrangement joins TRBV10-1 to TRBJ2-7, with TRBD2 matching over 12 bases. Germline-derived CDR1 and CDR2 are WNHNN and SYGVQD (reference sequence). There are 19 residues in the CDR3. V gave up 5 bases and J gave up 3 bases; unmatched junction bases: 17. The CDR3 bases are TGCGCCAGCAGTCCCAGGCTAGCGGGAGGGTCTGGGGGATACTACGAGCAGTACTTC. Its translation: CASSPRLAGGSGGYYEQYF.